The 25 T cell receptor beta chains below come from one sample, sequenced in a study of shared clonotypes between healthy human individuals. Here immunoSEQ multiplex PCR was the method, and the copy in TCRdb shows in-frame clones only, minus some. This table has some 2,100,000 clones, around 95% appearing once. The source material was naive CD4+ T cells sorted from blood. The subset: CD45RA+ positively selected. These receptors originate from a man younger than 35 in good health.

V and J are TRBV2 and TRBJ2-7, with D unclear. CDR3 length equals 14 residues. V lost 7 bases and J 6 bases, leaving 19 bases between the germline ends. In germline, CDR1 is SNHLY, CDR2 FYNNEI. The CDR3 nucleotides are TGTGCCAGCAACGCCCTAAGTGCCTACTTCGAGCAGTACTTC. This sequence encodes CASNALSAYFEQYF.

Here the CDR3 reads CASSLFGISGREETQYF. DNA of the CDR3: TGTGCCAGCAGCTTATTCGGGATTAGCGGGAGAGAAGAGACCCAGTACTTC. This sequence joins TRBV11-2 and TRBJ2-5; 9 bases are a match to TRBD2. CDR1 and CDR2 (germline): SGHAT, FQNNGV. The CDR3 is 17 amino acids. V trimming: 2 bases; J trimming: 3 bases; junction bases outside the gene matches: 10.

The table lists this clone with a count of one. The chain joins TRBV19 to TRBJ2-1, with 12 bases matching TRBD2. The V segment lost 5 bases and the J segment 14 bases; nucleotides outside the gene matches: 4. CDR1 and CDR2 (germline): LNHDA, SQIVND (reference sequence). The CDR3 length is 12 residues. CDR3 region: CASSGPSGREFF. CDR3 coding DNA: TGTGCCAGTAGTGGGCCTAGCGGGAGGGAGTTCTTC. The full variable domain, with the rest looked up from reference TRBV19 and TRBJ2-1, is DGGITQSPKYLFRKEGQNVTLSCEQNLNHDAMYWYRQDPGQGLRLIYYSQIVNDFQKGDIAEGYSVSREKKESFPLTVTSAQKNPTAFYLCASSGPSGREFFGPGTRLTVL.

The gene calls are TRBV11-3 and TRBJ2-1; possible D gene TRBD1, 5 bases. The CDR3 is made up of 12 amino acids. V lost 2 bases and J 9 bases, leaving 8 bases between the germline ends. Looked up from germline, CDR1 is SGHNT and CDR2 is YENEEA. The CDR3 is CASSLSQGEQFF. CDR3 sequence (DNA): TGTGCCAGCAGCTTAAGCCAGGGTGAGCAGTTCTTC.

J is TRBJ1-1 and V is TRBV7-9; D is ambiguous. Per germline, CDR1 SEHNR and CDR2 FQNEAQ (reference sequence). V was pared by 1 base and J by 1 base, with 7 bases between. CDR3 length equals 14 residues. The CDR3 region is CASSLGMGNTEAFF. In DNA form, the CDR3 reads TGTGCCAGCAGCTTAGGCATGGGGAACACTGAAGCTTTCTTT.

This chain uses TRBV5-1 with TRBJ1-2; tentative D call: TRBD1 (5 bases). V lost 1 base, J lost 5 bases, and 15 bases lay in between. The CDR3 is 15 residues long. CDR1 is SGHRS and CDR2 is YFSETQ in the germline V gene. The CDR3 spells CASSLPSQGLYGYTF. As DNA, the CDR3 is TGCGCCAGCAGCTTGCCGTCGCAGGGTCTGTATGGCTACACCTTC.

The V gene is TRBV7-2, the J gene TRBJ1-6, with 9 bases that match TRBD1. J gave up 5 bases and V 5 bases, and 4 bases lay outside the gene matches. The length of the CDR3 is 15 residues. CDR1 SGHTA and CDR2 FQGNSA come from the germline V gene. The CDR3 sequence is CASSARTGDNSPLHF. CDR3 nucleotides: TGTGCCAGCAGCGCGCGGACAGGGGATAATTCACCCCTCCACTTT. The full variable domain, with the rest looked up from reference TRBV7-2 and TRBJ1-6, is GAGVSQSPSNKVTEKGKDVELRCDPISGHTALYWYRQSLGQGLEFLIYFQGNSAPDKSGLPSDRFSAERTGGSVSTLTIQRTQQEDSAVYLCASSARTGDNSPLHFGNGTRLTVT.

The chain couples TRBV10-2 to TRBJ2-7; 9 bases align to TRBD2. This CDR3 has 15 amino acids. The trim removed 5 bases at V and 3 bases at J, leaving 8 bases unmatched. Germline V gene sequence: CDR1 WSHSY, CDR2 SAAADI. The CDR3 bases are TGCGCCAGCAGTCTGACTAGCGGAGTGGGCTACGAGCAGTACTTC. Its protein is CASSLTSGVGYEQYF.

The chain employs TRBV5-6 and TRBJ2-3; no definite D call. V lost 2 bases and J 0 bases, leaving 4 bases between the germline ends. Per the germline V gene, CDR1 is SGHDT and CDR2 is YYEEEE. This CDR3 comprises 13 residues. CDR3 amino acids: CASSFFSTDTQYF. The CDR3 DNA reads as TGTGCCAGCAGCTTTTTCAGCACAGATACGCAGTATTTT. Full variable domain (outside the CDR3, taken from reference TRBV5-6 and TRBJ2-3): DAGVTQSPTHLIKTRGQQVTLRCSPKSGHDTVSWYQQALGQGPQFIFQYYEEEERQRGNFPDRFSGHQFPNYSSELNVNALLLGDSALYLCASSFFSTDTQYFGPGTRLTVL.

The chain carries TRBV5-4 and TRBJ2-7, with TRBD1 matching over 8 bases. The junction had 6 bases not matched to a gene; V was cut back by 4 bases and J by 3 bases. The CDR3 consists of 14 residues. CDR1 SGHNT and CDR2 YYREEE come from the germline V gene (reference sequence). The CDR3 sequence: CASSIGTGFYEQYF. CDR3 DNA: TGTGCCAGCAGCATCGGGACAGGATTCTACGAGCAGTACTTC.

CDR3 amino acids: CASTRGGSYNEQFF. The CDR3 nucleotides read TGCGCCAGCACACGAGGAGGCTCCTACAATGAGCAGTTCTTC. The chain joins TRBV4-1 to TRBJ2-1; TRBD2 might be the D (5 bases). The CDR3 sequence is 14 residues long. The V and J ends lost 7 bases and 0 bases respectively, with 10 bases between them. The germline CDR1 and CDR2 sequences are MGHRA and YSYEKL.

This clone occurred a few times. The chain employs TRBV5-8 and TRBJ1-3; D remains ambiguous. The V end lost 3 bases, the J end lost 0 bases, and 7 bases lay between the germline ends. Germline V CDR1 and CDR2: SGHTS, YDEGEE. This CDR3 is 14 amino acids long. The chain's CDR3 is CASSYFFSGNTIYF. The CDR3 bases are TGTGCCAGCAGCTATTTTTTCTCTGGAAACACCATATATTTT.

The chain carries TRBV6-5 and TRBJ1-2, with unresolved D. V gave up 5 bases and J gave up 7 bases, with 8 bases separating them. The germline V gene has CDR1 MNHEY and CDR2 SVGAGI. The CDR3 extends over 11 amino acids. Here the CDR3 DNA reads TGTGCCAGCAGTGAAATAAGTGGCTACACCTTC. Translating gives CASSEISGYTF.

The chain uses TRBV11-2 and TRBJ2-7; 9 positions match TRBD1. Losses at the gene ends were 5 bases for V and 2 bases for J; bases not matched to a gene: 10. The CDR3 is 16 residues long. In germline, CDR1 is SGHAT, CDR2 FQNNGV. The CDR3 sequence is CASSLPGQGKTYEQYF. In DNA, the CDR3 is TGTGCCAGCAGCCTCCCTGGACAGGGGAAAACCTACGAGCAGTACTTC.

Only one count was recorded for this clone. The V call is TRBV14, the J call TRBJ2-2; no clear D. CDR1 is SGHDN and CDR2 is FVKESK in the germline V gene. This CDR3 has 14 residues. The V end was cut by 4 bases, the J end by 1 base, with 7 bases between. The CDR3 coding sequence is TGTGCCAGCAGCCGAATACGGAACACCGGGGAGCTGTTTTTT. Translating gives CASSRIRNTGELFF. The full variable domain, its missing parts supplied by reference TRBV14 and TRBJ2-2, is EAGVTQFPSHSVIEKGQTVTLRCDPISGHDNLYWYRRVMGKEIKFLLHFVKESKQDESGMPNNRFLAERTGGTYSTLKVQPAELEDSGVYFCASSRIRNTGELFFGEGSRLTVL.

This chain connects TRBV6-6 to TRBJ2-3; 9 positions match TRBD2. The CDR3 extends over 15 amino acids. The trim removed 11 bases at V and 5 bases at J, leaving 14 bases unmatched. Germline CDR1 is MNHNY and CDR2 is SVGAGI (reference sequence). The CDR3 here is CAEQWREGLRDTQYF. The CDR3 DNA reads TGTGCCGAGCAGTGGCGGGAGGGCCTCAGAGATACGCAGTATTTT.

The rearrangement links TRBV6-1 to TRBJ1-2, with D unresolved. The CDR3 runs to 14 residues. Germline-derived CDR1 and CDR2 are MNHNS and SASEGT. V lost 5 bases, J lost 0 bases, and 10 bases lay in between. The DNA of the CDR3 is TGTGCCAGCAGTCATGGGGAAGCTAACTATGGCTACACCTTC. Its protein is CASSHGEANYGYTF.

A word on this clone: Other DNA sequences in the same sample also yield this CDR3. The genes are TRBV6-5 and TRBJ1-5; 9 nucleotides line up with TRBD1. V lost 6 bases to trimming and J lost 7 bases; unmatched junction nucleotides: 7. The germline V gene has CDR1 MNHEY and CDR2 SVGAGI. This CDR3 is built from 14 residues. The CDR3 DNA follows: TGTGCCAGCAGCCGAGGACAGGGGCGGCAGCCCCAGCATTTT. Translating it yields CASSRGQGRQPQHF.

This clone was counted a few times. Other DNA sequences in the sample encode the same CDR3. This chain connects TRBV10-3 to TRBJ1-5; D unresolved. Germline-derived CDR1 and CDR2 are ENHRY and SYGVKD. Trimming took 0 bases from V and 2 from J, leaving 2 bases between them. The CDR3 is 13 amino acids. CDR3 loop: CAISESGNQPQHF. The CDR3 coding sequence is TGTGCCATCAGTGAGTCTGGCAATCAGCCCCAGCATTTT.

The chain combines TRBV5-6 with TRBJ1-3; D possibly corresponds to TRBD1 (6 bases). This CDR3 comprises 14 residues. CDR1 SGHDT and CDR2 YYEEEE come from the germline V gene. V lost 3 bases to trimming and J lost 5 bases, with 12 bases between them. CDR3 DNA sequence: TGTGCCAGCAGCTCCCAGGGGTATAGAAACACCATATATTTT. This gives the protein CASSSQGYRNTIYF.

J is TRBJ2-3 and V is TRBV6-5; no firm D call. CDR1 MNHEY and CDR2 SVGAGI come from the germline V gene. The germline V and J ends were trimmed by 7 bases and 1 base, with 3 bases remaining between them. CDR3 size: 11 residues. The CDR3 DNA follows: TGTGCCAGCAAAGGCACAGATACGCAGTATTTT. Its translation: CASKGTDTQYF.

This chain uses TRBV5-1 with TRBJ2-1; 8 nucleotides match TRBD2. The CDR3 length is 16 residues. Germline V CDR1 and CDR2: SGHRS, YFSETQ. With 4 bases clipped from V and 0 bases from J, the junction kept 6 bases outside the gene matches. The CDR3 region has the DNA TGCGCCAGCAGCGTCTTAGCGGGGAGCTCCTACAATGAGCAGTTCTTC. Translating it yields CASSVLAGSSYNEQFF.

Here the CDR3 reads CASSFDGLEGYTF. The CDR3 DNA reads TGTGCCAGCAGCTTTGACGGCCTGGAGGGCTACACCTTC. This sequence joins TRBV7-2 and TRBJ1-2; D not certain. CDR1 is SGHTA, CDR2 FQGNSA, per germline. The germline V and J ends were trimmed by 3 bases and 8 bases, with 13 bases remaining between them. The CDR3 extends over 13 amino acids.

The genes are TRBV2 and TRBJ1-1; D is possibly TRBD1 (5 bases). Germline-derived CDR1 and CDR2 are SNHLY and FYNNEI. The V gene lost 6 bases and the J gene lost 0 bases, with 14 bases spanning the gap. This CDR3 has 15 residues. The CDR3 protein is CASSGTRNMNTEAFF. The CDR3 nucleotides read TGTGCCAGCAGCGGGACTCGTAACATGAACACTGAAGCTTTCTTT.

CDR3 in amino acids: CASSLEAASYEQYF. The CDR3 coding sequence is TGCGCCAGCAGCTTGGAAGCAGCTTCCTACGAGCAGTACTTC. V usage is TRBV5-1 and J usage is TRBJ2-7; D gene unclear. The CDR3 loop spans 14 amino acids. V gave up 0 bases and J gave up 1 base, with 8 bases separating them. The germline gives CDR1 SGHRS, CDR2 YFSETQ.